What follows are 22 T cell receptor beta chains derived from one specimen sequenced in a study of T cells in Graves' hyperthyroidism and ophthalmopathy. The investigators amplified TCR beta CDR3 regions from RNA transcripts. The TCR CDR3 was amplified in a first-round RT-PCR using the HTBI primer set. One entry per CDR3 protein, called by TCRdb with MiXCR from the multiplex PCR reads. The sample lists approximately 560,000 distinct CDR3 sequences, more than 15% occurring once. The specimen was blood. These receptors all come from a woman under 40 with Graves' hyperthyroidism.

This clonotype was recorded at least ten times. The rearrangement uses TRBV7-3 and TRBJ2-7; 9 nucleotides align to TRBD2. CDR1 and CDR2 (germline): SGHTA, FQGTGA. This CDR3 is 16 amino acids long. V was pared by 5 bases and J by 6 bases, with 14 bases of the junction left unmatched. This chain's CDR3 is CASSPAGTSLWGEQYF. CDR3 DNA sequence: TGTGCCAGCAGCCCGGCCGGGACTAGCCTTTGGGGCGAGCAGTACTTC.

This clonotype was detected many times. V gene TRBV24-1 combines with J gene TRBJ2-2; D may be TRBD2 (5 bases). Germline V CDR1 and CDR2: KGHDR, SFDVKD. This CDR3 has 15 amino acids. V lost 3 bases and J 3 bases, leaving 10 bases between the germline ends. The CDR3: CATSDIRDYTGELFF. CDR3 coding DNA: TGTGCCACCAGTGATATACGGGATTACACCGGGGAGCTGTTTTTT.

A note on this clonotype: Germline and junction disagree at one end, which may indicate a read error. The DNA for the CDR3 is TGTGCCAGCGGGAGTGGGGGCCCTTTAAACTTC. Encoded protein: CASGSGGPLNF. The rearrangement uses TRBV18 and TRBJ2-5; TRBD1 might be the D (6 bases). This CDR3 region has 11 residues. Germline CDR1 is KGHSH and CDR2 is LQKENI.

This clonotype was found a few times. Just one base apart from a much larger clone, this may be a read error. The gene calls are TRBV7-2 and TRBJ1-1; D is unclear. V was trimmed by 2 bases and J by 1 base, leaving 5 bases between them. Germline CDR1 reads SGHTA; CDR2 reads FQGNSA. The CDR3 contains 13 residues. The DNA of the CDR3 is TGTGCCAGCAGCTTAAGGTGGAACACTGAAGCTTTCTTT. It yields the protein CASSLRWNTEAFF.

This clonotype was seen repeatedly, ten times or more. This chain uses TRBV6-6 with TRBJ1-1, with D perhaps matching TRBD1 (6 bases). Trimming took off 2 bases at V and 6 bases at J, with 10 bases between the two ends. This CDR3 contains 13 residues. From germline, CDR1 is MNHNY and CDR2 SVGAGI (reference sequence). This CDR3 is CASSYVQGPEAFF. The CDR3 region has the DNA TGTGCCAGCAGTTACGTACAGGGTCCTGAAGCTTTCTTT.

The V and J genes are TRBV24-1 and TRBJ2-2, with no clear D. Trimming removed 4 bases from V and 10 bases from J, with 9 bases in between. This CDR3 is built from 12 residues. Germline loops: CDR1 KGHDR, CDR2 SFDVKD. This chain's CDR3 is CATSEGWEELFF. The CDR3 nucleotides read TGTGCCACCAGTGAGGGCTGGGAGGAGCTGTTTTTT.

This clonotype appeared a few times. The chain has TRBV5-6 and TRBJ2-7, with 9 bases lining up with TRBD2. The length of the CDR3 is 16 residues. With 0 bases clipped from V and 0 bases from J, the junction kept 4 bases outside the gene matches. Germline loops: CDR1 SGHDT, CDR2 YYEEEE. CDR3 bases: TGTGCCAGCAGCTTGGTCCTAGCGGGACCCTCCTACGAGCAGTACTTC. Residues: CASSLVLAGPSYEQYF.

This clonotype was detected ten times or more. The chain recombines TRBV28 with TRBJ2-1, with no clear D. The CDR3 spans 15 residues. The ends were cut back, 3 bases at V and 1 base at J, with 10 bases in the middle. The germline V gene encodes CDR1 MDHEN and CDR2 SYDVKM. The chain's CDR3 is CASSLDVTSYNEQFF. The CDR3 DNA reads as TGTGCCAGCAGTTTGGACGTGACATCCTACAATGAGCAGTTCTTC.

This rearrangement joins TRBV4-3 to TRBJ2-5, with a possible D match to TRBD1 (6 bases). V lost 4 bases and J 2 bases, leaving 14 bases between the germline ends. The CDR3 totals 15 residues. Germline V gives CDR1 LGHNA, CDR2 YSLEER. CDR3 amino acids: CASSLSRGQQETQYF. The CDR3 DNA reads as TGCGCCAGCAGCCTTTCCAGGGGACAACAAGAGACCCAGTACTTC.

This clonotype was seen at least ten times. The J gene is TRBJ2-3, the V gene TRBV7-2; perhaps TRBD2 as D (5 bases). In germline, CDR1 is SGHTA, CDR2 FQGNSA. The CDR3 is 15 amino acids. V lost 5 bases to trimming and J lost 0 bases, with 12 bases between them. The CDR3 DNA sequence: TGTGCCAGCAGCCGTGTGAGCGGTAGCACAGATACGCAGTATTTT. This gives the protein CASSRVSGSTDTQYF. The variable domain in full, with the rest retrieved from reference TRBV7-2 and TRBJ2-3, is GAGVSQSPSNKVTEKGKDVELRCDPISGHTALYWYRQSLGQGLEFLIYFQGNSAPDKSGLPSDRFSAERTGGSVSTLTIQRTQQEDSAVYLCASSRVSGSTDTQYFGPGTRLTVL.

The J gene is TRBJ2-1, the V gene TRBV27; 9 bases align to TRBD1. V shed 11 bases, J shed 3 bases, and the junction held 5 bases outside the gene matches. The CDR3 runs 13 residues. The germline V gene has CDR1 MNHEY and CDR2 SMNVEV (reference sequence). As DNA, the CDR3 is TGTGCCTCCGGGGACAGGGTCTACAATGAGCAGTTCTTC. It translates to CASGDRVYNEQFF.

The V gene is TRBV5-4, the J gene TRBJ1-4, with 7 bases matching TRBD1. V shed 3 bases and J 7 bases; nucleotides not matched to a gene: 9. CDR3 length: 15 residues. Germline V lookup: CDR1 SGHNT, CDR2 YYREEE (reference sequence). The CDR3 bases are TGTGCCAGCAGCTCTGACAGGGCCGGCGGTGAAAAACTGTTTTTT. The encoded protein is CASSSDRAGGEKLFF.

This clonotype was recorded many times. The chain employs TRBV6-1 and TRBJ2-3, with D maybe TRBD1 (6 bases). From germline, CDR1 is MNHNS and CDR2 SASEGT. V was clipped by 7 bases and J by 2 bases, with 16 bases between them. The CDR3 consists of 15 residues. CDR3 coding DNA: TGTGCCAGCACGGGCGGCAGGGGTAACACAGATACGCAGTATTTT. It specifies CASTGGRGNTDTQYF.

This clonotype came up many times. This chain uses TRBV5-1 with TRBJ2-7; D may be TRBD2 (5 bases). V was clipped by 4 bases and J by 0 bases, with 14 bases between them. The CDR3 extends over 15 amino acids. Germline V lookup: CDR1 SGHRS, CDR2 YFSETQ. CDR3 sequence (DNA): TGCGCCAGCAGCCCTGGACTCACTAGCTCCTACGAGCAGTACTTC. It translates to CASSPGLTSSYEQYF. Drawing the rest from reference TRBV5-1 and TRBJ2-7, the complete variable domain is KAGVTQTPRYLIKTRGQQVTLSCSPISGHRSVSWYQQTPGQGLQFLFEYFSETQRNKGNFPGRFSGRQFSNSRSEMNVSTLELGDSALYLCASSPGLTSSYEQYFGPGTRLTVT.

This chain links TRBV29-1 with TRBJ2-3; D is uncertain. In germline, CDR1 is SQVTM, CDR2 ANQGSEA. CDR3 length: 13 amino acids. Deletions cut 0 bases from V and 0 bases from J, with 4 bases between. The CDR3 region is CSVEDWSTDTQYF. The CDR3 bases are TGCAGCGTTGAAGACTGGAGCACAGATACGCAGTATTTT.

This clonotype was seen repeatedly, ten times or more. The rearrangement uses TRBV3-1 and TRBJ2-1; possibly TRBD1 or TRBD2 for D (9 bases each). V lost 2 bases to trimming and J lost 10 bases, with 15 bases between them. Germline V gene lookup returns CDR1 LGHDT and CDR2 YNNKEL (reference sequence). The CDR3 totals 14 residues. The CDR3 here is CASSQSSGTGEQFF. In nucleotides, the CDR3 is TGTGCCAGCAGCCAATCTAGCGGGACAGGGGAGCAGTTCTTC.

This clonotype was counted many times. The chain is built from TRBV4-1 and TRBJ1-5, with D maybe TRBD1 (5 bases). CDR1 is MGHRA, CDR2 YSYEKL, per germline. With 3 bases removed from V and 10 bases from J, the gap between germline ends came to 13 bases. The CDR3 is made up of 13 amino acids. The CDR3 DNA follows: TGCGCCAGCAGCCACGCCGACAGTCCCCCCCAGCATTTT. This sequence encodes CASSHADSPPQHF.

This clonotype was recorded many times. The chain uses TRBV5-5 and TRBJ2-3; D is perhaps TRBD1 or TRBD2 (5 bases each). Germline V gives CDR1 SGHKS, CDR2 YYEKEE (reference sequence). The CDR3 is made up of 15 amino acids. The germline V and J ends were trimmed by 0 bases and 6 bases, with 14 bases remaining between them. As DNA, the CDR3 is TGTGCCAGCAGCTTGGGAAGGGGAGAAGCGGATACGCAGTATTTT. It yields the protein CASSLGRGEADTQYF.

The sample holds a few counts of this clonotype. The chain joins TRBV4-1 to TRBJ2-7; 10 bases match TRBD1. The CDR3 length is 15 residues. The germline CDR1 and CDR2 sequences are MGHRA and YSYEKL. V trimming: 3 bases; J trimming: 5 bases; junction bases outside the gene matches: 7. DNA for the CDR3: TGCGCCAGCAGCCAGCCGGGACAGGGGATCCACGAGCAGTACTTC. Translating gives CASSQPGQGIHEQYF.

The sample holds many counts of this clonotype. The gene calls are TRBV11-2 and TRBJ1-1; D not certain. V lost 6 bases and J lost 1, with 15 bases in between. CDR3 length: 15 amino acids. Germline CDR1 and CDR2: SGHAT and FQNNGV. CDR3 in amino acids: CASRTSLLGNTEAFF. CDR3 DNA sequence: TGTGCCAGCAGGACTAGCCTCCTCGGGAACACTGAAGCTTTCTTT.

There are many counts of this clonotype. The rearrangement uses TRBV6-6 and TRBJ1-1; weak D call: TRBD1 (5 bases). With 0 bases removed from V and 0 bases from J, the gap between germline ends came to 11 bases. CDR3 size: 16 residues. CDR1 and CDR2 from the germline V gene are MNHNY and SVGAGI (reference sequence). The chain's CDR3 is CASSYSWGRLNTEAFF. The CDR3 bases are TGTGCCAGCAGTTACTCGTGGGGCCGATTGAACACTGAAGCTTTCTTT.

This clonotype was recorded many times. The chain carries TRBV7-2 and TRBJ2-3, with no clear D. Trimming pared 1 base from V and 2 bases from J, leaving 4 bases between. This CDR3 spans 13 amino acids. Germline values: CDR1 SGHTA, CDR2 FQGNSA. CDR3 DNA: TGTGCCAGCAGCTTAGATTACACAGATACGCAGTATTTT. It codes for CASSLDYTDTQYF.